These T cell receptor beta chains were read from a single sample in a study of a mutant IDH1 vaccine in newly diagnosed glioma. For these TCRs, the target antigens are not known. The protocol was immunoSEQ multiplex PCR, while the TCRdb copy is restricted to in-frame clones and leaves out a portion. The repertoire consists of approximately 35,000 clones, with about 56% occurring once and the leading ten covering roughly 9.6%. The sample was PBMCs, taken from a glioma patient whose treatment included an IDH1 peptide vaccine. The source is a woman aged 18 to 35 with glioma. The CDR3 runs from the conserved cysteine through the conserved F or W. The order of the fields is clone size, D gene, V gene, J gene, CDR3 DNA, CDR3 protein. D genes are given only for firm matches. The listing skips clone size in some rows; elsewhere it reads once, few, many or a size class.

-,-,TRBV5-5,TRBJ1-1,TGTGCCAGCAGCTTGTCCTCAGCGATGAACACTGAAGCTTTCTTT,CASSLSSAMNTEAFF
-,-,TRBV2,TRBJ1-2,TGTGCCAGCAGTCCCTCCGGGGGGTTGGATGGCTACACCTTC,CASSPSGGLDGYTF
few,-,TRBV7-9,TRBJ2-3,TGTGCCAGCAGCTTACAGTCAACTAGCACAGATACGCAGTATTTT,CASSLQSTSTDTQYF
-,TRBD2,TRBV15,TRBJ2-3,TGTGCCACCAGCAGAGTGGTGGGGCTAGCGGGAAGGGGAAGCACAGATACGCAGTATTTT,CATSRVVGLAGRGSTDTQYF
-,-,TRBV6-5,TRBJ2-2,TGTGCCAGCACCCCTTCGTCCGTGAACACCGGGGAGCTGTTTTTT,CASTPSSVNTGELFF
once,-,TRBV5-6,TRBJ1-2,TGTGCCAGCAGCTTGGTGTGGCTTGGAGTCAGCCCGGAGGGCTACACCTTC,CASSLVWLGVSPEGYTF
-,-,TRBV11-2,TRBJ1-4,TGTGCCAGCAGCTTAGTACGGAATGAAAAACTGTTTTTT,CASSLVRNEKLFF
-,TRBD2,TRBV11-1,TRBJ2-1,TGTGCCAGCAGCTTAAGTGGACTAGCGGTAAACAATGAGCAGTTCTTC,CASSLSGLAVNNEQFF
-,-,TRBV27,TRBJ2-1,TGTGCCAGCAGTTTGGGGCAGTTATACAATGAGCAGTTCTTC,CASSLGQLYNEQFF
-,TRBD1,TRBV5-1,TRBJ2-1,TGCGCCAGCAGCTTAACTACAGGGGTTTACAATGAGCAGTTCTTC,CASSLTTGVYNEQFF
-,TRBD2,TRBV6-4,TRBJ2-3,TGTGCCAGCAGTTTAGCGGGAGGCGGAACTAGCACAGATACGCAGTATTTT,CASSLAGGGTSTDTQYF
-,-,TRBV5-1,TRBJ2-6,TGCGCCAGCAGCCAATCCAGACAGGGAGGAAACGTCCTGACTTTC,CASSQSRQGGNVLTF
once,-,TRBV19,TRBJ1-1,TGTGCCAGTAGTATATCGAAAACAGGGCGGGCTGAAGCTTTCTTT,CASSISKTGRAEAFF
-,-,TRBV6-5,TRBJ1-1,TGTGCCAGCACTAGGGGGACTGAAGCTTTCTTT,CASTRGTEAFF
few,-,TRBV6-5,TRBJ2-1,TGTGCCAGCAGCATAGACGGCGACGAGCAGTTCTTC,CASSIDGDEQFF
-,TRBD1,TRBV7-6,TRBJ2-2,TGTGCCAGCAGCTTCCAGGGGGCGGCCACCGGGGAGCTGTTTTTT,CASSFQGAATGELFF
-,TRBD1,TRBV5-4,TRBJ2-7,TGTGCCAGCAGCCCGCCGACAGGGACCTACGAGCAGTACTTC,CASSPPTGTYEQYF
-,-,TRBV18,TRBJ1-1,TGTGCCAGCTCTCAGCGGGGGACCACCGGGGCTTTCTTT,CASSQRGTTGAFF
-,-,TRBV28,TRBJ2-7,TGTGCCAGTGCCGTAGCAGCCAGGGCCGATTTCCACTACGAGCAGTACTTC,CASAVAARADFHYEQYF
-,-,TRBV10-3,TRBJ1-1,TGTGCCATCAGTGATTATTTTACTGAAGCTTTCTTT,CAISDYFTEAFF
once,TRBD1,TRBV10-3,TRBJ2-2,TGTGCCATCAGTGGAGAGGGGGCAAACACCGGGGAGCTGTTTTTT,CAISGEGANTGELFF
-,-,TRBV7-9,TRBJ1-3,TGTGCCAGCAGCTTAAGCGGGCCTTATGGAAACACCATATATTTT,CASSLSGPYGNTIYF
-,-,TRBV30,TRBJ2-2,TGTGCCTGGAGGGTAGCCGGCAGATCGAACACCGGGGAGCTGTTTTTT,CAWRVAGRSNTGELFF
-,TRBD1,TRBV7-9,TRBJ2-4,TGTGCCAGCAGCTTAGGTGGGACAGATCAGTACTTC,CASSLGGTDQYF
medium-sized,TRBD1,TRBV5-1,TRBJ2-2,TGCGCCAGCAGTAGGGACAGTTCCACCGGGGAGCTGTTTTTT,CASSRDSSTGELFF
-,-,TRBV2,TRBJ1-3,TGTGCCAGCAGGAGGGAGCTTGGAAACACCATATATTTT,CASRRELGNTIYF
many,-,TRBV5-1,TRBJ2-7,TGCGCCAGCAGCCTAAGAACCGGGACTCAGAGCTCCTACGAGCAGTACTTC,CASSLRTGTQSSYEQYF
-,TRBD1,TRBV28,TRBJ1-4,TGTGCCAGCAGTACCTTAAGGACAGGGATGGGAGAAAAACTGTTTTTT,CASSTLRTGMGEKLFF
-,TRBD2,TRBV19,TRBJ2-1,TGTGCCAGTAGTATGGGACTAGCGGGGGGGTACAATGAGCAGTTCTTC,CASSMGLAGGYNEQFF
-,-,TRBV7-3,TRBJ2-2,TGTGCCAGCAGCTTGACCCTGAGCACCGGGGAGCTGTTTTTT,CASSLTLSTGELFF
-,-,TRBV9,TRBJ2-7,TGTGCCAGCAGCGTATGGGCCGGGGGCTTAGGAGAGCAGTACTTC,CASSVWAGGLGEQYF
-,-,TRBV7-6,TRBJ2-7,TGTGCCAGCAGCTTAACGGGGCGAGAGCAGTACTTC,CASSLTGREQYF
-,TRBD2,TRBV11-2,TRBJ2-7,TGTGCCAGCAGCTCTCCCGGCGGACTAGGGACCCTCTACGAGCAGTACTTC,CASSSPGGLGTLYEQYF
-,TRBD2,TRBV28,TRBJ2-1,TGTGCCAGCAGTTCCGGGACTAGCGGTTACAATGAGCAGTTCTTC,CASSSGTSGYNEQFF
-,-,TRBV9,TRBJ2-7,TGTGCCAGCAGCGGAGACAGGCCCTACGAGCAGTACTTC,CASSGDRPYEQYF
few,-,TRBV2,TRBJ1-2,TGTGCCAGCAGTGAAGGGCAGGGTATTTCGGGCGGCTACACCTTC,CASSEGQGISGGYTF
medium-sized,TRBD1,TRBV7-9,TRBJ2-7,TGTGCCAGCAGCTCAGCAGGGGGCTACGAGCAGTACTTC,CASSSAGGYEQYF
-,-,TRBV30,TRBJ1-2,TGTGCCTGGAGCAGAGGGGGGGGCTATGGCTACACCTTC,CAWSRGGGYGYTF
few,-,TRBV9,TRBJ1-5,TGTGCCAGCAGCGTAGATGCAGGGCAAAGGCAGCCCCAGCATTTT,CASSVDAGQRQPQHF
few,-,TRBV5-5,TRBJ1-5,TGTGCCAGCAGCTTTGCGGGGACCGGGCCCCAGCATTTT,CASSFAGTGPQHF
-,TRBD2,TRBV7-9,TRBJ2-7,TGTGCCAGCAGCTCCCCTGGACTAGCGGGGTCCTACGAGCAGTACTTC,CASSSPGLAGSYEQYF
-,-,TRBV6-4,TRBJ2-1,TGTGCCAGCAGTGACGGCGAGTACAATGAGCAGTTCTTC,CASSDGEYNEQFF
-,-,TRBV11-1,TRBJ1-2,TGTGCCAGCAGCTTAGACCCAACTACTTATGGCTACACCTTC,CASSLDPTTYGYTF
-,-,TRBV7-7,TRBJ2-5,TGTGCTAGCAGCTTAGTTGGGGGGGAGACCCAGTACTTC,CASSLVGGETQYF
few,-,TRBV7-2,TRBJ2-5,TGTGCCAGCAGCTTAGTTTCCGGACAAGAGACCCAGTACTTC,CASSLVSGQETQYF
medium-sized,-,TRBV5-1,TRBJ1-6,TGCGCCAGCAGCTTGGAACAGGGCGCCTCACCCCTCCACTTT,CASSLEQGASPLHF
-,-,TRBV2,TRBJ1-2,TGTGCCAGCGGGATGATTCGATTGGCACGGCATGGCTACACCTTC,CASGMIRLARHGYTF
once,TRBD2,TRBV27,TRBJ2-2,TGTGCCAGCCATCTAGCGGGGGGCAACACCGGGGAGCTGTTTTTT,CASHLAGGNTGELFF
-,-,TRBV19,TRBJ2-2,TGTGCCACCGGGGATGCCGGGGAGCTGTTTTTT,CATGDAGELFF
once,-,TRBV27,TRBJ1-1,TGTGCCAGCAAAAGGGCGTCTGGGCTTGAAGCTTTCTTT,CASKRASGLEAFF
-,TRBD1,TRBV6-5,TRBJ2-5,TGTGCCAGCAGTCCGCGGACAGGGCCCCAAGAGACCCAGTACTTC,CASSPRTGPQETQYF
-,TRBD1,TRBV5-8,TRBJ1-6,TGTGCCAGCAGCCAACCGCCCGGGACAGGGGTTTTTGCTAATTCACCCCTCCACTTT,CASSQPPGTGVFANSPLHF
few,-,TRBV5-1,TRBJ1-1,TGCGCCAGCAGCGGTGCCCAGGGCGTGGGCACTGAAGCTTTCTTT,CASSGAQGVGTEAFF
once,-,TRBV5-4,TRBJ1-4,TGTGCCAGCAGCTATGGGGGTCTGGACGGTGAAAAACTGTTTTTT,CASSYGGLDGEKLFF
-,-,TRBV5-1,TRBJ2-7,TGCGCCAGCAGCTTGGGTGTCAGTTCCTACGAGCAGTACTTC,CASSLGVSSYEQYF